This T cell receptor (beta chain) originates from a study of T cell responses to AZD1222 COVID-19 vaccine. Study conclusions and caveats: It was only after the peak T cell response that any repertoires were sampled. Reportedly, close to half of spike-specific TCRs are directed against unmutated variant regions. Two AZD1222 doses significantly raised spike-specific TCR breadth and depth over controls. The number of AZD1222 recipients seropositive at baseline was only 5 to 7.

Comment on this clone: Its antigen remains unidentified.

The protocol was immunoSEQ multiplex PCR, while the TCRdb copy is restricted to in-frame clones and leaves out a portion. The data contain about 120,000 clones, 80% to 95% of them singletons. Germline V gene data show CDR1 as SQVTM and CDR2 as ANQGSEA. Trimming removed 0 bases at V and 3 bases at J, with 9 bases between. The CDR3 runs 14 residues. This TCR was sampled from an adult who received the MenACWY meningococcal vaccine as a control. The starting material was peripheral blood, obtained 28 days after the second dose of the MenACWY control vaccine. This chain connects TRBV29-1 to TRBJ2-1, with D tentatively TRBD2 (6 bases). The CDR3 is CSVEDHGSYNEQFF. The DNA of the CDR3 is TGCAGCGTTGAAGACCACGGGAGCTACAATGAGCAGTTCTTC.